This TCR beta chain was observed in a study of blood T cell repertoires in COVID-19. At the level of the study: The origin of the acute and convalescent COVID-19 samples was the United States, Italy and Spain. T cells, B-cell-depleted T cells, or PBMCs supplied cDNA or gDNA.

Original methodology: Estimation of nucleated cell counts was performed using reference gene primer amplification. Assay used: immunoSEQ multiplex PCR; TCRdb lists only in-frame clones, some missing. D and trimming come from the DNA, and the V and J calls and clone size come from that table. The sample includes about 29,000 clones, 65% to 90% seen only once; the top ten take about 1.7%. This CDR3 is 17 amino acids long. The germline V gene has CDR1 MDHEN and CDR2 SYDVKM. V gave up 10 bases and J gave up 1 base, with 25 bases separating them. This clone came up a few times. The chain combines TRBV28 with TRBJ1-1; perhaps TRBD1 as D (6 bases). The TCR originated in a man older than 75 with active or convalescent COVID-19. Sequencing was performed on peripheral blood. The chain's CDR3 is CATPPPGTSARNTEAFF. DNA for the CDR3: TGTGCCACCCCTCCCCCGGGGACAAGCGCACGGAACACTGAAGCTTTCTTT.